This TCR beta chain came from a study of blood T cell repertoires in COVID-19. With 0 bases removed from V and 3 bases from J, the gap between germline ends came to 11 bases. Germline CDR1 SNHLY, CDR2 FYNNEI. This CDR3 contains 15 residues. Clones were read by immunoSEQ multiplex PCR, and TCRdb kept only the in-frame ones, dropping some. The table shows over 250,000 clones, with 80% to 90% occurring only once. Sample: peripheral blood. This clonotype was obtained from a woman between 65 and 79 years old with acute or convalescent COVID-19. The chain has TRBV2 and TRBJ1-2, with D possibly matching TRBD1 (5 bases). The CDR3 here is CASSEARGGYYGYTF. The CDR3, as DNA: TGTGCCAGCAGTGAAGCGAGGGGAGGTTACTATGGCTACACCTTC.